This T cell receptor beta chain was profiled in a study of identical twins. TCRdb passed the 5' RACE reads through MiXCR, listing each CDR3 protein once. The table includes 650,000 to 750,000 distinct CDR3 sequences, around 21% detected once. Germline V CDR1 and CDR2: DFQATT, SNEGSKA (reference sequence). The V and J ends lost 3 bases and 3 bases, in that order; junction bases with no gene match: 7. This CDR3 has 16 amino acids. These data were also filed under a second study, of T cells expressing NK-cell markers. That report notes: Only alpha-beta TCR T cells were sorted in several experiments, using an anti-gamma-delta TCR antibody.

The material sequenced was PBMCs. The gene calls are TRBV20-1 and TRBJ2-5; 13 nucleotides match TRBD2. The sequence was obtained from a young woman in good health. CDR3 nucleotide sequence: TGCAGTGCTAGGGGGACTAGCGGGGAGCCGAAAGAGACCCAGTACTTC. Residues: CSARGTSGEPKETQYF.